This T cell receptor (beta chain) is from a study of blood T cells in healthy people across ages. Germline V gives CDR1 MNHEY, CDR2 SVGEGT. V was trimmed by 4 bases and J by 4 bases, leaving 17 bases between them. The CDR3 consists of 16 residues. This clonotype appeared a few times. A second PCR, run for roughly 7 to 11 cycles, used a sample-barcoded 5' primer plus a J-beta primer mix. TCRdb used MiXCR to reprocess the 5' RACE reads, holding one entry per CDR3 protein. There are approximately 960,000 distinct CDR3 sequences in the sample; just under 30% occur only once, and 10% lies in the top ten. The sample was also reused in another study, on T cells of mothers and their children.

Input material: blood. This chain joins TRBV6-2 or TRBV6-3 and TRBJ1-5, with TRBD1 as a possible D gene (6 bases). The sequence derives from a woman between 40 and 50 years old in good health. The CDR3 DNA sequence: TGTGCCAGCAGTTCCGACAGGCGCGGACCGAATCAGCCCCAGCATTTT. Its translation: CASSSDRRGPNQPQHF.